The entry that follows covers one T cell receptor (beta chain) sequence. V lost 8 bases and J lost 4, with 9 bases in between. The length of the CDR3 is 13 residues. Germline lookup yields CDR1 MNHEY and CDR2 SVGAGI. The sample belongs to a study of blood T cell repertoires in COVID-19. Across the study: PBMCs, B-cell-depleted T cells, or T cells provided the cDNA or gDNA that made up the material.

Libraries were prepared by immunoSEQ multiplex PCR; TCRdb keeps only in-frame clonotypes and omits some of them. The data contain under 200,000 clones, around 90% of them seen just once; the ten biggest clones take up under 0.65%. The sequenced material came from peripheral blood. The sequence came from a man between 60 and 75 years old with COVID-19, enrolled during active disease. The gene calls are TRBV6-5 and TRBJ1-6; D unresolved. The CDR3 loop reads CASVAEYNSPLHF. The CDR3 DNA follows: TGTGCCAGCGTGGCGGAATATAATTCACCCCTCCACTTT.